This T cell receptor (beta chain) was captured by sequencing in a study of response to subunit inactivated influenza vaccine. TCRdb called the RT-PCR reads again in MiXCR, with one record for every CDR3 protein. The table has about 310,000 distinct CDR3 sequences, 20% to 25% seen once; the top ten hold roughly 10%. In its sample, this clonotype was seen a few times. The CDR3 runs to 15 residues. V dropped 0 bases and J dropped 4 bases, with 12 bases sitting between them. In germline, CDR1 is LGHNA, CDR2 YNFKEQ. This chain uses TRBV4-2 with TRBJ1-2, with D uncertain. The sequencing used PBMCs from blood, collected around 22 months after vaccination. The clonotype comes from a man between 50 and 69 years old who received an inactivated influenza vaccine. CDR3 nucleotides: TGTGCCAGCAGCCAAGATCATTCATACCGCTATGGCTACACCTTC. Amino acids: CASSQDHSYRYGYTF.